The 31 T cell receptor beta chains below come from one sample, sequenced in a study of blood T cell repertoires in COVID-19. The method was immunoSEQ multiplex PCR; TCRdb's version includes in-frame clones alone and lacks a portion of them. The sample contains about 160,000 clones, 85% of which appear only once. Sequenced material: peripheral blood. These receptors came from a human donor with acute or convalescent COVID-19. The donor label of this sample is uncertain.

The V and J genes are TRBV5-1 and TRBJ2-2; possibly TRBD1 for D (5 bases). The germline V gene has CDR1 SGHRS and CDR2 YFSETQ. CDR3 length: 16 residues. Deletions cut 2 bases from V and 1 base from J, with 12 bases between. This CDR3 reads CASSFAGPGNTGELFF. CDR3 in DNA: TGCGCCAGCAGCTTCGCAGGGCCAGGGAACACCGGGGAGCTGTTTTTT.

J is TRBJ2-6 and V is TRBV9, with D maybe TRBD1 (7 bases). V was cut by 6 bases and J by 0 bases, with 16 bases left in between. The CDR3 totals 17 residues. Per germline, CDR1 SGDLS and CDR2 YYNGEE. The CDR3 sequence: CASTRGVIVSGANVLTF. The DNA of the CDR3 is TGTGCCAGCACCAGGGGGGTTATAGTCTCTGGGGCCAACGTCCTGACTTTC.

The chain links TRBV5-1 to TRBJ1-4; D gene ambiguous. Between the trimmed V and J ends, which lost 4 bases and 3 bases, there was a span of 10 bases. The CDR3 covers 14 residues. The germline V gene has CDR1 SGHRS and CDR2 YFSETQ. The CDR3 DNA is TGCGCCAGCAGCCTGATAACGGCTAATGAAAAACTGTTTTTT. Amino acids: CASSLITANEKLFF.

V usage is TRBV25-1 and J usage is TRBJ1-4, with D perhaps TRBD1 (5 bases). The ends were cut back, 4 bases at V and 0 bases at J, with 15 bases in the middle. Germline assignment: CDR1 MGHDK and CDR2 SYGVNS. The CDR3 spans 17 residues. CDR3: CASSARSTGSTNEKLFF. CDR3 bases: TGTGCCAGCAGTGCACGATCAACAGGATCAACTAATGAAAAACTGTTTTTT. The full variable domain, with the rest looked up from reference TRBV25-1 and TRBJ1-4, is EADIYQTPRYLVIGTGKKITLECSQTMGHDKMYWYQQDPGMELHLIHYSYGVNSTEKGDLSSESTVSRIRTEHFPLTLESARPSHTSQYLCASSARSTGSTNEKLFFGSGTQLSVL.

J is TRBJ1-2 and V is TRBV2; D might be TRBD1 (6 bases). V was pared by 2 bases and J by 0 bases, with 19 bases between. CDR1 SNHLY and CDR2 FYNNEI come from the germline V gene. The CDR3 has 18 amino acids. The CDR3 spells CASSENRRTALANYGYTF. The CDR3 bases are TGTGCCAGCAGTGAAAATCGTCGGACAGCCCTGGCTAACTATGGCTACACCTTC. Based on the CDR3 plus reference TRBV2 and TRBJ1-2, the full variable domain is EPEVTQTPSHQVTQMGQEVILRCVPISNHLYFYWYRQILGQKVEFLVSFYNNEISEKSEIFDDQFSVERPDGSNFTLKIRSTKLEDSAMYFCASSENRRTALANYGYTFGSGTRLTVV.

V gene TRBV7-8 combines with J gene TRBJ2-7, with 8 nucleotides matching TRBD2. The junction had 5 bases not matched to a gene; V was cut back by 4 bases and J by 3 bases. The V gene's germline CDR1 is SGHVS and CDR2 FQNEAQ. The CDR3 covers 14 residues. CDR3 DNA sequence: TGTGCCAGCAGCTCCGGGAGGGGAATCTACGAGCAGTACTTC. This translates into CASSSGRGIYEQYF.

CDR3 residues: CASSQDQLTRAREKLFF. The CDR3 bases are TGTGCCAGCAGCCAAGATCAGTTGACCAGGGCCCGTGAAAAACTGTTTTTT. V is TRBV3-1 (or the pseudogene TRBV3-2) and J is TRBJ1-4, with D perhaps TRBD1 (5 bases). Germline V gives CDR1 LGHDT, CDR2 YNNKEL (reference sequence). V lost 0 bases and J 7 bases, leaving 18 bases between the germline ends. The CDR3 is made up of 17 amino acids.

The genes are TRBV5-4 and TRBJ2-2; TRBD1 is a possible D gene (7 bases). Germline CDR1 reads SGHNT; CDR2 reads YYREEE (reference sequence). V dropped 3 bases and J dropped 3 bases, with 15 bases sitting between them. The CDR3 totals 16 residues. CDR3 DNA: TGTGCCAGCAGCTCGCAGGGGGGCCTGGACACCGGGGAGCTGTTTTTT. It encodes CASSSQGGLDTGELFF.

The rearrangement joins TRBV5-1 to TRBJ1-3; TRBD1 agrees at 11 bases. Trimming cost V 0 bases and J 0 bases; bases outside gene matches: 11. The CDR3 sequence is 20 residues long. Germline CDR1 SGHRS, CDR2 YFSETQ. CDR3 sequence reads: CASSLAPRDRGFTSGNTIYF. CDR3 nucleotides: TGCGCCAGCAGCTTGGCCCCCCGGGACAGGGGGTTTACCTCTGGAAACACCATATATTTT.

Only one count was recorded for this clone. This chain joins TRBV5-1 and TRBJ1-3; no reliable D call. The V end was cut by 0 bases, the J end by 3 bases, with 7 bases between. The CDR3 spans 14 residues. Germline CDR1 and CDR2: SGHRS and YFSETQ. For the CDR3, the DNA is TGCGCCAGCAGCTTGGCCGGGGATGGAAACACCATATATTTT. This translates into CASSLAGDGNTIYF. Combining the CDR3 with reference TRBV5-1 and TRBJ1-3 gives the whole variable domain KAGVTQTPRYLIKTRGQQVTLSCSPISGHRSVSWYQQTPGQGLQFLFEYFSETQRNKGNFPGRFSGRQFSNSRSEMNVSTLELGDSALYLCASSLAGDGNTIYFGEGSWLTVV.

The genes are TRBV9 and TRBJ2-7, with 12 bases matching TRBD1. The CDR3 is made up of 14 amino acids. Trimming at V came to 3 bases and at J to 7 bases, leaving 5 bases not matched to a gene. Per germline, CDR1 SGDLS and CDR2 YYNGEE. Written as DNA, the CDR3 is TGTGCCAGCAGCGCCGGGACAGGGGGCTGGGAGCAGTACTTC. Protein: CASSAGTGGWEQYF.

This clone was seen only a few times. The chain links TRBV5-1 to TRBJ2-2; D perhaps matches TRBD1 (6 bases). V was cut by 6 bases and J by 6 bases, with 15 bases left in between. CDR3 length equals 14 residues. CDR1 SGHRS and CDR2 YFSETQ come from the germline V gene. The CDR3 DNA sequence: TGCGCCAGCAAGGGAATAGCAGGGGCCGGGGAGCTGTTTTTT. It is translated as CASKGIAGAGELFF.

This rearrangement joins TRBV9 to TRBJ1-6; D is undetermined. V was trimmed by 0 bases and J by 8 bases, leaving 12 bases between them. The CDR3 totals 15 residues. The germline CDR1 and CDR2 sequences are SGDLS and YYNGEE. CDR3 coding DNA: TGTGCCAGCAGCGTAGCTTCAGAATATTATTCACCCCTCCACTTT. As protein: CASSVASEYYSPLHF.

CDR3 protein: CASSGRRASGNTIYF. The CDR3 DNA follows: TGTGCCAGCAGTGGACGGAGAGCCTCTGGAAACACCATATATTTT. The chain recombines TRBV25-1 with TRBJ1-3; D remains ambiguous. The germline V and J ends were trimmed by 4 bases and 0 bases, with 10 bases remaining between them. Looked up from germline, CDR1 is MGHDK and CDR2 is SYGVNS. The CDR3 extends over 15 amino acids.

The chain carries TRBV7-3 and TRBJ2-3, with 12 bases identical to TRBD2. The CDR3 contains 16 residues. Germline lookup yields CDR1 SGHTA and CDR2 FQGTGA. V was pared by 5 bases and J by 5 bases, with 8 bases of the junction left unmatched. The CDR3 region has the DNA TGTGCCAGCAGCCCAGGACTAGCGGGGCCAAGAGATACGCAGTATTTT. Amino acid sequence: CASSPGLAGPRDTQYF.

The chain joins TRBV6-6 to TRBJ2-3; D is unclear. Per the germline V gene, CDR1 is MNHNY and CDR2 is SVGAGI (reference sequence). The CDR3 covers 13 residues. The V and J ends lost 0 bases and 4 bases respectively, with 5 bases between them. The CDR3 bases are TGTGCCAGCAGTTACTCCCGGGCAGATACGCAGTATTTT. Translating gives CASSYSRADTQYF.

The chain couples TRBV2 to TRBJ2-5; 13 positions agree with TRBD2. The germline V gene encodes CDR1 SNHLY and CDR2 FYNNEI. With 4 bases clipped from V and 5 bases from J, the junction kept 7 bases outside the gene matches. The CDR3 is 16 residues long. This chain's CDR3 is CASSGRLAGGPETQYF. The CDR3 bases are TGTGCCAGCAGTGGTCGACTAGCGGGGGGACCGGAGACCCAGTACTTC.

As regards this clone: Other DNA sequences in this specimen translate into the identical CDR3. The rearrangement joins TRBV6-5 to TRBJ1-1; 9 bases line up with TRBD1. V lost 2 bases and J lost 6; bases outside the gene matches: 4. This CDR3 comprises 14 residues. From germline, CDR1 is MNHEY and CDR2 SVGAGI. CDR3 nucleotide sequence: TGTGCCAGCAGTTACACAGGACAGGGGTCTGAAGCTTTCTTT. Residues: CASSYTGQGSEAFF.

CDR3 sequence (DNA): TGTGCCAGCTCATCGGGACAAGCCTTAGCACAAGATACGCAGTATTTT. Protein product: CASSSGQALAQDTQYF. This chain links TRBV18 with TRBJ2-3, with D perhaps matching TRBD1 (6 bases). Germline values: CDR1 KGHSH, CDR2 LQKENI. The CDR3 is 16 residues long. V was shortened by 5 bases and J by 5 bases, with 20 bases between the two germline ends.

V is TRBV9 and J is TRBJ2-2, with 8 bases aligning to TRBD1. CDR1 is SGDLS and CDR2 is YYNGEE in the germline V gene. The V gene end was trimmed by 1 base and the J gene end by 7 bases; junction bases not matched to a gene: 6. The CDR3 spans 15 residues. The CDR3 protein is CASSVNGQGVGELFF. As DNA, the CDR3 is TGTGCCAGCAGCGTAAATGGACAGGGCGTCGGGGAGCTGTTTTTT.

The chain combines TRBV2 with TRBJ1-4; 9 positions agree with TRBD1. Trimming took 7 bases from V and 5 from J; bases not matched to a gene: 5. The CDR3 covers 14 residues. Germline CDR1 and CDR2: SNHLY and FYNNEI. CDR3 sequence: CASISDRGNEKLFF. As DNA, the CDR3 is TGTGCCAGCATTTCGGACAGGGGCAATGAAAAACTGTTTTTT.

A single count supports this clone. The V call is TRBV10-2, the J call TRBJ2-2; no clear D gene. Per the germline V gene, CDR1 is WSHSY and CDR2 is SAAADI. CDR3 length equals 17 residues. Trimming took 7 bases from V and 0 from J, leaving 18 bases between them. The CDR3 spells CASTHLRAPANTGELFF. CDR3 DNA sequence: TGCGCCAGCACCCACCTCCGAGCCCCCGCGAACACCGGGGAGCTGTTTTTT.

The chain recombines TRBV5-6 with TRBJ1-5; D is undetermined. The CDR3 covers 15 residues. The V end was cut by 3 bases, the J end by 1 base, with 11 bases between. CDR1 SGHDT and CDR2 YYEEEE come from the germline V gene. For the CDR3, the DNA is TGTGCCAGCAGCTCCCGCGGCGGGAGCAATCAGCCCCAGCATTTT. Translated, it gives CASSSRGGSNQPQHF.

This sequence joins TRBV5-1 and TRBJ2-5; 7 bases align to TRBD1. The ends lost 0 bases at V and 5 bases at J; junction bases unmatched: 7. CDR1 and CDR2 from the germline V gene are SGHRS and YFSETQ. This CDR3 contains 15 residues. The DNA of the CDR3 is TGCGCCAGCAGCTTGGGACAGGGAGACCCGGAGACCCAGTACTTC. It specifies CASSLGQGDPETQYF.

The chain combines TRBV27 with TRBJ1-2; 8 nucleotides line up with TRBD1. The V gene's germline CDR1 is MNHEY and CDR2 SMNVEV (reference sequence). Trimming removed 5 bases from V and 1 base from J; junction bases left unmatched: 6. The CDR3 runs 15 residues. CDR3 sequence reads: CASSPRDRSNYGYTF. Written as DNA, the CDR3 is TGTGCCAGCAGTCCCCGGGACAGGAGTAACTATGGCTACACCTTC.

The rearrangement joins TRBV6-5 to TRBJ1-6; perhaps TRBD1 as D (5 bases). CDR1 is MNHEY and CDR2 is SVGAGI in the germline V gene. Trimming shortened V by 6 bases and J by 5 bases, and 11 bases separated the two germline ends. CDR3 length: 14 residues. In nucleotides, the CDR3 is TGTGCCAGCAGGGGGGGGGAAAATAATTCACCCCTCCACTTT. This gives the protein CASRGGENNSPLHF.

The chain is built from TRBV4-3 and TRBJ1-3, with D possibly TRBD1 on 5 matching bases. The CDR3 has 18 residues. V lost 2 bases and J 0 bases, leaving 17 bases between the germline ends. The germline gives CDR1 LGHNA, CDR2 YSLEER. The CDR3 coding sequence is TGCGCCAGCAGCCAAACCTGGGGCAGGACCCGCTCTGGAAACACCATATATTTT. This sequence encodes CASSQTWGRTRSGNTIYF.

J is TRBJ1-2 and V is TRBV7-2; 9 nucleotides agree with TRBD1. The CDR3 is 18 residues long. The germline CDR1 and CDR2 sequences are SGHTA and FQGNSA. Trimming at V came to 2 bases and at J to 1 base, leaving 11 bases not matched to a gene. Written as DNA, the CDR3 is TGTGCCAGCAGCTTATGGGCCGGTCCGGGACAGGGTAACTATGGCTACACCTTC. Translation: CASSLWAGPGQGNYGYTF.

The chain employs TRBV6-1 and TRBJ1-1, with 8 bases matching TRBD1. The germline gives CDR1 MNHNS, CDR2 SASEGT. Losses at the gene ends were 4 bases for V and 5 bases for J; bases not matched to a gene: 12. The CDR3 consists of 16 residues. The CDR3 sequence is CASSAQGADLGTEAFF. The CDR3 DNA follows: TGTGCCAGCAGTGCCCAGGGGGCTGATCTTGGAACTGAAGCTTTCTTT.

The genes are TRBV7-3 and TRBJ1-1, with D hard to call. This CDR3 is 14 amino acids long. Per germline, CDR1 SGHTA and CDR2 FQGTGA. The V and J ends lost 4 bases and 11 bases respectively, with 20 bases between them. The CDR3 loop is CASSSQTLKGEAFF. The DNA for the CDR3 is TGTGCCAGCAGCTCCCAAACACTAAAAGGTGAGGCTTTCTTT.

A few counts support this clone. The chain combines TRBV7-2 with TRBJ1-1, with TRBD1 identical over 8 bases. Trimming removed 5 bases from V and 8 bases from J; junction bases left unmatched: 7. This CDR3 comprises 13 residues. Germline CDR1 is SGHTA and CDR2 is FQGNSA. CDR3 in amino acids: CASSTNRGTEAFF. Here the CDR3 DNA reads TGTGCCAGCAGCACCAACAGGGGGACAGAAGCTTTCTTT.